Each of the 4 T cell receptor beta chains below was sequenced from the same sample in a study of shared clonotypes between healthy human individuals. Generated by immunoSEQ multiplex PCR, the TCRdb table keeps only in-frame clones and is missing some. Of 1.6 million or so clones in the sample, about 98.5% are singletons; the top ten hold 0.36%. The sample taken for sequencing was naive CD4+ T cells sorted from blood. The subset is: CD45RA+ positively selected. These receptor sequences come from a man between 25 and 39 years old in good health.

The chain is built from TRBV9 and TRBJ2-1; 12 nucleotides match TRBD2. The germline V gene has CDR1 SGDLS and CDR2 YYNGEE. V lost 3 bases, J lost 9 bases, and 7 bases stayed unmatched. This CDR3 region has 15 residues. The CDR3 nucleotides are TGTGCCAGCAGCGCGACTAGCGGGAGCTTGGGTGAGCAGTTCTTC. Translation: CASSATSGSLGEQFF.

The chain employs TRBV19 and TRBJ2-1, with 7 nucleotides matching TRBD1. The CDR3 loop spans 18 amino acids. V shed 6 bases, J shed 2 bases, and the junction held 16 bases outside the gene matches. The germline CDR1 and CDR2 sequences are LNHDA and SQIVND (reference sequence). CDR3 DNA: TGTGCCAGTAGCTGGGACAGACCAACGGGAATCACCTACAATGAGCAGTTCTTC. Its translation: CASSWDRPTGITYNEQFF.

V usage is TRBV28 and J usage is TRBJ2-7, with D uncertain. The CDR3 contains 14 residues. The V end lost 6 bases, the J end lost 2 bases, and 14 bases lay between the germline ends. Per germline, CDR1 MDHEN and CDR2 SYDVKM. The CDR3: CASRFPGVPYEQYF. The CDR3 bases are TGTGCCAGCAGATTCCCCGGCGTACCCTACGAGCAGTACTTC.

The chain joins TRBV19 to TRBJ1-2; D unclear. V lost 3 bases, J lost 2 bases, and 10 bases lay in between. This CDR3 is 14 amino acids long. Per germline, CDR1 LNHDA and CDR2 SQIVND (reference sequence). CDR3 sequence reads: CASSIAQSNYGYTF. CDR3 nucleotides: TGTGCCAGTAGTATCGCCCAGTCAAACTATGGCTACACCTTC.